The entry below describes one T cell receptor beta chain. This record comes from a study of blood T cell repertoires in COVID-19. Across the whole study: Sources were T cells, B-cell-depleted T cells, or PBMCs; the material itself was cDNA or gDNA.

In the authors' workflow: Estimation of nucleated cell counts was performed using reference gene primer amplification. TCRdb keeps only in-frame clones here, not all; method: immunoSEQ multiplex PCR. V, J and clone size derive from that table, while D and trimming were established from the DNA sequence. The sample lists about 250,000 clones, approximately 79% occurring once. The trim removed 4 bases at V and 9 bases at J, leaving 5 bases unmatched. Germline CDR1 reads SNHLY; CDR2 reads FYNNEI. The CDR3 is made up of 13 amino acids. This receptor was taken from a woman aged 40 to 55 with active or convalescent COVID-19. The chain is built from TRBV2 and TRBJ2-1, with 8 bases matching TRBD2. Sequenced sample: peripheral blood. This CDR3 is CASSVNSGVEQFF. CDR3 nucleotide sequence: TGTGCCAGCAGTGTGAATAGCGGGGTTGAGCAGTTCTTC.